This T cell receptor beta chain was documented in a study of cytomegalovirus exposure and HLA in healthy donors. The ends were cut back, 3 bases at V and 2 bases at J, with 12 bases in the middle. This CDR3 is 14 amino acids long. Germline assignment: CDR1 SGDLS and CDR2 YYNGEE. Vbeta (60) and Jbeta (13) primers were used in the PCR. The method was immunoSEQ multiplex PCR; TCRdb's version includes in-frame clones alone and lacks a portion of them. The sample holds over 150,000 clones; around three quarters are singletons and the top ten take 1%. Study-level findings and limits: Specificity of a few CMV-associated chains for CMV antigens was verified in vitro. In a later analysis, TCR beta V- and J-gene trimming showed a link to a missense DCLRE1C variant. For presence/absence analyses, sequencing depth was assumed to be roughly uniform across donors.

A note on this clone: Its antigen is undetermined.

Sequencing used PBMCs. This chain joins TRBV9 and TRBJ2-7, with TRBD2 as a possible D gene (6 bases). This clonotype was obtained from a woman aged 45-60 years in good health and CMV-seropositive. CDR3 in amino acids: CASSGPPGAYEQYF. CDR3 sequence (DNA): TGTGCCAGCAGCGGACCCCCGGGGGCCTACGAGCAGTACTTC.